The rows below give T cell receptor beta chains drawn from one sample of a study of control samples from healthy donors and cancer patients. Using immunoSEQ multiplex PCR, the repertoire was profiled, and TCRdb retains in-frame clones only, with some absent. In the table there are 84,000 or so clones, about nine tenths of which are singletons. Sequencing used blood. The receptors derive from a man aged 45-60 years in good health. CDR3s include the opening cysteine and the closing phenylalanine or tryptophan. Each record gives: V gene, clone size, J gene, D gene, CDR3 protein, CDR3 DNA. D genes are given only for firm matches. Clone size is not always given. Where it is, it says once, few, many or a class for expanded clones.

V: TRBV6-5; size: NA; J: TRBJ1-3; D: NA; CDR3: CASSSISSGNTIYF; DNA: TGTGCCAGCAGTTCTATCTCCTCTGGAAACACCATATATTTT
V: TRBV19; size: NA; J: TRBJ2-4; D: NA; CDR3: CASSITGLAKNIQYF; DNA: TGTGCCAGTAGTATAACAGGGCTCGCCAAAAACATTCAGTACTTC
V: TRBV19; size: NA; J: TRBJ1-2; D: TRBD1; CDR3: CASTYLPGQGADGYTF; DNA: TGTGCCAGTACCTATCTCCCGGGACAGGGGGCAGATGGCTACACCTTC
V: TRBV3-1/TRBV3-2; size: NA; J: TRBJ2-7; D: NA; CDR3: CASSQRGTSYEQYF; DNA: TGTGCCAGCAGCCAAAGGGGGACCTCCTACGAGCAGTACTTC
V: TRBV5-1; size: once; J: TRBJ2-1; D: TRBD2; CDR3: CASSLDGRGAYNEQFF; DNA: TGCGCCAGCAGCTTGGACGGGCGGGGGGCCTACAATGAGCAGTTCTTC
V: TRBV24-1; size: few; J: TRBJ2-2; D: NA; CDR3: CATSDSGHTGELFF; DNA: TGTGCCACCAGTGATTCAGGGCACACCGGGGAGCTGTTTTTT
V: TRBV7-9; size: once; J: TRBJ1-2; D: NA; CDR3: CASLAGTAGPRDGYTF; DNA: TGTGCCAGTCTGGCCGGGACTGCTGGCCCTCGAGATGGCTACACCTTC
V: TRBV27; size: once; J: TRBJ1-1; D: NA; CDR3: CASRGLGNTEAFF; DNA: TGTGCCAGCAGGGGCTTAGGGAACACTGAAGCTTTCTTT
V: TRBV5-8; size: NA; J: TRBJ1-1; D: NA; CDR3: CASSRTELNTEAFF; DNA: TGTGCCAGCAGCCGGACAGAGTTGAACACTGAAGCTTTCTTT
V: TRBV7-9; size: NA; J: TRBJ1-6; D: NA; CDR3: CASSLWTEFNSPLHF; DNA: TGTGCCAGCAGCTTATGGACAGAATTTAATTCACCCCTCCACTTT
V: TRBV5-5; size: NA; J: TRBJ1-1; D: TRBD1; CDR3: CASSWTVTGGTEAFF; DNA: TGTGCCAGCAGTTGGACCGTTACAGGGGGTACTGAAGCTTTCTTT
V: TRBV18; size: NA; J: TRBJ1-1; D: NA; CDR3: CASSPTRGATEAFF; DNA: TGTGCCAGCTCACCAACGAGGGGTGCTACTGAAGCTTTCTTT
V: TRBV19; size: NA; J: TRBJ2-1; D: NA; CDR3: CASTTTLNPYNEQFF; DNA: TGTGCCAGTACGACCACCCTCAATCCTTACAATGAGCAGTTCTTC
V: TRBV30; size: NA; J: TRBJ1-2; D: NA; CDR3: CAWSGRVLLNYGYTF; DNA: TGTGCCTGGAGTGGCCGGGTCCTCCTTAACTATGGCTACACCTTC
V: TRBV24-1; size: NA; J: TRBJ1-2; D: NA; CDR3: CATSDLSVQGGYTF; DNA: TGTGCCACCAGTGATTTATCGGTTCAGGGTGGCTACACCTTC
V: TRBV6-5; size: NA; J: TRBJ2-3; D: NA; CDR3: CASSYRRRGDTQYF; DNA: TGTGCCAGCAGTTACAGGCGGCGCGGAGATACGCAGTATTTT
V: TRBV2; size: NA; J: TRBJ2-7; D: NA; CDR3: CASRGLGIVDEQYF; DNA: TGTGCCAGCAGGGGGTTGGGAATCGTAGACGAGCAGTACTTC
V: TRBV24-1; size: NA; J: TRBJ1-5; D: TRBD1; CDR3: CATSDSPGQGNNQPQHF; DNA: TGTGCCACCAGTGATTCACCCGGACAGGGGAACAATCAGCCCCAGCATTTT
V: TRBV6-6; size: NA; J: TRBJ2-7; D: NA; CDR3: CASREGRVTYEQYF; DNA: TGTGCCAGCAGAGAAGGACGGGTAACCTACGAGCAGTACTTC
V: TRBV27; size: NA; J: TRBJ2-1; D: TRBD2; CDR3: CASSLTSGDNEQFF; DNA: TGTGCCAGCAGTTTAACTAGCGGGGACAATGAGCAGTTCTTC
V: TRBV7-9; size: NA; J: TRBJ1-5; D: NA; CDR3: CASSFGAGFGQPQHF; DNA: TGTGCCAGCAGCTTTGGGGCCGGCTTTGGTCAGCCCCAGCATTTT
V: TRBV10-1; size: NA; J: TRBJ2-5; D: NA; CDR3: CASSEAETQYF; DNA: TGCGCCAGCAGTGAAGCGGAGACCCAGTACTTC
V: TRBV2; size: NA; J: TRBJ1-1; D: NA; CDR3: CASSTIGNTEAFF; DNA: TGTGCCAGCAGTACAATTGGGAACACTGAAGCTTTCTTT
V: TRBV19; size: NA; J: TRBJ2-1; D: NA; CDR3: CASSLPGGGEQFF; DNA: TGTGCCAGTAGCCTCCCTGGGGGCGGCGAGCAGTTCTTC
V: TRBV12-5; size: NA; J: TRBJ1-5; D: NA; CDR3: CASGSNQPQHF; DNA: TGTGCTAGTGGTTCGAATCAGCCCCAGCATTTT
V: TRBV14; size: once; J: TRBJ1-2; D: NA; CDR3: CASSPIGTDTRDGYTF; DNA: TGTGCCAGCAGCCCGATAGGGACGGATACGAGGGATGGCTACACCTTC
V: TRBV25-1; size: NA; J: TRBJ1-1; D: TRBD1; CDR3: CASHEGAGLTEAFF; DNA: TGTGCCAGCCACGAGGGGGCAGGGCTAACTGAAGCTTTCTTT
V: TRBV5-1; size: NA; J: TRBJ2-3; D: TRBD2; CDR3: CASSLAGTSGGGGTDTQYF; DNA: TGCGCCAGCAGCTTGGCCGGGACTAGCGGGGGTGGCGGCACAGATACGCAGTATTTT
V: TRBV7-8; size: NA; J: TRBJ2-2; D: NA; CDR3: CASSLRSGRGNTGELFF; DNA: TGTGCCAGCAGCTTAAGATCGGGCAGGGGGAACACCGGGGAGCTGTTTTTT
V: TRBV4-1; size: few; J: TRBJ1-1; D: NA; CDR3: CASSRGINTEAFF; DNA: TGCGCCAGCAGCCGGGGAATAAACACTGAAGCTTTCTTT
V: TRBV29-1; size: few; J: TRBJ1-1; D: TRBD1; CDR3: CSVGGQGNTEAFF; DNA: TGCAGCGTGGGGGGACAGGGGAACACTGAAGCTTTCTTT
V: TRBV10-2; size: NA; J: TRBJ2-1; D: TRBD1; CDR3: CATRDRGYSYNEQFF; DNA: TGCGCCACCCGGGACAGGGGGTATTCCTACAATGAGCAGTTCTTC
V: TRBV25-1; size: NA; J: TRBJ2-5; D: TRBD2; CDR3: CASSDPGGLGETQYF; DNA: TGTGCCAGCAGTGACCCGGGGGGATTAGGGGAGACCCAGTACTTC
V: TRBV30; size: NA; J: TRBJ1-6; D: TRBD1; CDR3: CAWSEAGQYNSPLHF; DNA: TGTGCCTGGAGTGAAGCGGGACAGTATAATTCACCCCTCCACTTT
V: TRBV3-1/TRBV3-2; size: few; J: TRBJ2-3; D: TRBD1; CDR3: CASSQEYRGTDTQYF; DNA: TGTGCCAGCAGCCAAGAATACAGGGGAACAGATACGCAGTATTTT